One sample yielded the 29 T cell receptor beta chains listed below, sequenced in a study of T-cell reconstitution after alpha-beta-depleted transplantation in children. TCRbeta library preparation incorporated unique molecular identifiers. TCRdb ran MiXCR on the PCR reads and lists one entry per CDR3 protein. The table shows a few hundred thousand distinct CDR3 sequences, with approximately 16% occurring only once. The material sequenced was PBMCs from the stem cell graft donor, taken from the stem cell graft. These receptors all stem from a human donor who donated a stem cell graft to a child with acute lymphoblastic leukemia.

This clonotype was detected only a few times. DNA for the CDR3: TGTGCCAGCAGCCCGACAGGGGCGGAAAGATTAGATACGCAGTATTTT. Its translation: CASSPTGAERLDTQYF. The rearrangement links TRBV7-9 to TRBJ2-3, with 8 bases lining up with TRBD1. The length of the CDR3 is 16 residues. Germline CDR1 and CDR2: SEHNR and FQNEAQ (reference sequence). The trim removed 5 bases at V and 5 bases at J, leaving 12 bases unmatched.

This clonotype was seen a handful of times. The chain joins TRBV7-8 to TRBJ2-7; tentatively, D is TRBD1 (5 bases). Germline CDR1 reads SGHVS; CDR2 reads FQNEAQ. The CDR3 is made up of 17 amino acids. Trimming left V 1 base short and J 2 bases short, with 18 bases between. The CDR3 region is CASSLVLVRQGTYEQYF. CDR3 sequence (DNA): TGTGCCAGCAGCTTAGTCTTGGTGCGTCAGGGAACCTACGAGCAGTACTTC.

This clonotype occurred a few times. The CDR3 nucleotides are TGTGCCAGCAGCCCGGGACCAGGAGATACGCAGTATTTT. Translating gives CASSPGPGDTQYF. This chain links TRBV11-3 with TRBJ2-3, with D tentatively TRBD1 or TRBD2 (5 bases each). Germline assignment: CDR1 SGHNT and CDR2 YENEEA. The CDR3 has 13 residues. V was pared by 5 bases and J by 5 bases, with 11 bases between.

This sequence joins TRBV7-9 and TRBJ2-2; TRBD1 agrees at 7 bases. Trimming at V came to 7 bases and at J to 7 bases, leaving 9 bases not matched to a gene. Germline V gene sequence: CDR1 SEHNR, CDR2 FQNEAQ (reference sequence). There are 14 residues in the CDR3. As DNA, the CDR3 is TGTGCCAGCACCCTCGGGACAGCAAGCGGGGAGCTGTTTTTT. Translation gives CASTLGTASGELFF.

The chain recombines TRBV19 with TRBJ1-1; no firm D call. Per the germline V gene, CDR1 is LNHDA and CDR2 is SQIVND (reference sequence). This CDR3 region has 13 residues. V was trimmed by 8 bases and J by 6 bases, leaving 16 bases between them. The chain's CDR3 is CASADWGGSEAFF. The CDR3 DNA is TGTGCCAGTGCGGACTGGGGTGGATCTGAAGCTTTCTTT.

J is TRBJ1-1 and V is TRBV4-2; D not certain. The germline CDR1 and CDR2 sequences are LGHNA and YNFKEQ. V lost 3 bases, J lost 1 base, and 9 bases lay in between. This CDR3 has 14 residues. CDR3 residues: CASSHQNSNTEAFF. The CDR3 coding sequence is TGTGCCAGCAGCCACCAAAACTCGAACACTGAAGCTTTCTTT.

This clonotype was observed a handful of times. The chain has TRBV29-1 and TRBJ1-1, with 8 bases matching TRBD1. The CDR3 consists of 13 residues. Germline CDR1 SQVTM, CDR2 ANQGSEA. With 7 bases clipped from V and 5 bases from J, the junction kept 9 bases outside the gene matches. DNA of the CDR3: TGCAGCGCCCGGGATCAGGGGGCAACTGAAGCTTTCTTT. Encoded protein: CSARDQGATEAFF.

The CDR3 DNA reads as TGTGCCAGCAGTCCCGAGGTTACACGTGATCCTGACCGGACGATCACGACTCGAAATTACGAGCAGTACTTC. As protein: CASSPEVTRDPDRTITTRNYEQYF. The chain uses TRBV28 and TRBJ2-7; no firm D call. Trimming removed 5 bases at V and 4 bases at J, with 45 bases between. Germline CDR1 and CDR2: MDHEN and SYDVKM. This CDR3 comprises 24 residues.

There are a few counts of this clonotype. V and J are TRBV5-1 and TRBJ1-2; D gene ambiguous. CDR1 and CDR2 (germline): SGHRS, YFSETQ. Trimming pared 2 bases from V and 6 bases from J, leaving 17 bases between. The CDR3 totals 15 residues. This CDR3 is CASSFFEPNIDGYTF. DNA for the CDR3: TGCGCCAGCAGCTTTTTCGAGCCGAACATAGATGGCTACACCTTC.

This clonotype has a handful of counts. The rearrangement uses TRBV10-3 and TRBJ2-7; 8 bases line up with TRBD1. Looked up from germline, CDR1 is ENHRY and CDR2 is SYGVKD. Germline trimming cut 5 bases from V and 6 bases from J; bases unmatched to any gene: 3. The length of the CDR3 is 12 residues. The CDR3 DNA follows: TGTGCCATCAGTACAGGGGGTTCCGAGCAGTACTTC. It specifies CAISTGGSEQYF.

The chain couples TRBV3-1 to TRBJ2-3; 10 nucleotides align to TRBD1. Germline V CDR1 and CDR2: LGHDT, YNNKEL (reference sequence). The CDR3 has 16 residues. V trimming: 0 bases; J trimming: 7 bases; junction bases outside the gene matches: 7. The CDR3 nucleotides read TGTGCCAGCAGCCAAGATCGGGACAGGGGTACTCATACGCAGTATTTT. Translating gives CASSQDRDRGTHTQYF.

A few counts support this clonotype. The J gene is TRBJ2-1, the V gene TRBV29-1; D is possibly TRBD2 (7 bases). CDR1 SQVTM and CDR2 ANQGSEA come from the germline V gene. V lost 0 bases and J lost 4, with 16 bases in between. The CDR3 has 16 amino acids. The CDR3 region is CSVEDSQGRGYNEQFF. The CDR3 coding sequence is TGCAGCGTTGAAGATAGTCAGGGGAGGGGGTACAATGAGCAGTTCTTC.

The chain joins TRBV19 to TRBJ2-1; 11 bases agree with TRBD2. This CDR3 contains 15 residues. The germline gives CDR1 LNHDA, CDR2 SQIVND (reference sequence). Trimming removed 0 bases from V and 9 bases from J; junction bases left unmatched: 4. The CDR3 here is CASSIETSGTAEQFF. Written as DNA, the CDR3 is TGTGCCAGTAGTATAGAGACTAGCGGGACGGCTGAGCAGTTCTTC.

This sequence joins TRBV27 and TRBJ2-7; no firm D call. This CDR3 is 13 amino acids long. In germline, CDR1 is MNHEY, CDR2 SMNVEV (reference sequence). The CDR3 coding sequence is TGTGCATCCTCCCAAGGGAAATGGTACGAGCAGTACTTC. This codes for CASSQGKWYEQYF.

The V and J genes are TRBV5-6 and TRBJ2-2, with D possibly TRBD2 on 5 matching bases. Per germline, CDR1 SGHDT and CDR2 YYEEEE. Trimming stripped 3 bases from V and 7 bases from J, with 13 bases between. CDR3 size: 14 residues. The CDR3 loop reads CASSSLGFGGELFF. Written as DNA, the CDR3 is TGTGCCAGCAGCTCACTAGGATTTGGCGGGGAGCTGTTTTTT. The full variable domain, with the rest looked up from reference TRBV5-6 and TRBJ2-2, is DAGVTQSPTHLIKTRGQQVTLRCSPKSGHDTVSWYQQALGQGPQFIFQYYEEEERQRGNFPDRFSGHQFPNYSSELNVNALLLGDSALYLCASSSLGFGGELFFGEGSRLTVL.

DNA of the CDR3: TGTGCCAGCAGTAACATTCTGGAGACAGGGCAGGAGACCCAGTACTTC. It translates to CASSNILETGQETQYF. The rearrangement uses TRBV6-5 and TRBJ2-5; 7 bases agree with TRBD1. The V gene end was trimmed by 5 bases and the J gene end by 5 bases; junction bases not matched to a gene: 14. The CDR3 totals 16 residues. The germline V gene has CDR1 MNHEY and CDR2 SVGAGI.

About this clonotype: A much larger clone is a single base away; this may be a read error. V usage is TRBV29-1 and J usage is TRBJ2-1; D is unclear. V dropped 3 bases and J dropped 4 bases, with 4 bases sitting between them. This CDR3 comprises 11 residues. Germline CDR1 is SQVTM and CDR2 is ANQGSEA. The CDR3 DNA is TGCAGCGTTGAGCAGTACAATGAGCAGTTCTTC. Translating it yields CSVEQYNEQFF.

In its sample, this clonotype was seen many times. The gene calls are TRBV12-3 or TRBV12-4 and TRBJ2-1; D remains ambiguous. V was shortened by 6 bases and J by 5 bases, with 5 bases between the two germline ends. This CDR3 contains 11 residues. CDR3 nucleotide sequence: TGTGCCAGCAGCTACAACAATGAGCAGTTCTTC. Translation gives CASSYNNEQFF.

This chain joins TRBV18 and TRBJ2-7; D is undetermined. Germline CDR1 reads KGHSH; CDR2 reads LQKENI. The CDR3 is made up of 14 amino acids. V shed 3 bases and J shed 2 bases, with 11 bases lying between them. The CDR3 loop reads CASSPEGTPYEQYF. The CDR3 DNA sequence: TGTGCCAGCTCACCGGAAGGAACCCCCTACGAGCAGTACTTC.

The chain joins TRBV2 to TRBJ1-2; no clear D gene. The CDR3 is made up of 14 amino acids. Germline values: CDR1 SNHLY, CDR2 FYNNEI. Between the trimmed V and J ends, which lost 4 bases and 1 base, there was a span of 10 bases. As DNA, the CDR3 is TGTGCCAGCAGTGGAACGGCAGTTAACTATGGCTACACCTTC. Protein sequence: CASSGTAVNYGYTF.

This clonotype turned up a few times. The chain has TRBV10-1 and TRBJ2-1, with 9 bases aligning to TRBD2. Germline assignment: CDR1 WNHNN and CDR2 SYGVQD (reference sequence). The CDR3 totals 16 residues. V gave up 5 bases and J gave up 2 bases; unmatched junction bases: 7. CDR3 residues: CASSLRAGGPYNEQFF. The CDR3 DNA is TGCGCCAGCAGTTTAAGAGCGGGAGGACCCTACAATGAGCAGTTCTTC.

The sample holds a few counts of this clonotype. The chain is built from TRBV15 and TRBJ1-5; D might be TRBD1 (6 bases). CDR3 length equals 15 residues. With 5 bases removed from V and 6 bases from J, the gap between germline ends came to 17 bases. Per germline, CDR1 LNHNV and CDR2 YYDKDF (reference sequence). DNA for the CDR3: TGTGCCACCAGCTTCCGGACTGTAGGGGGTCAGCCCCAGCATTTT. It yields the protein CATSFRTVGGQPQHF.

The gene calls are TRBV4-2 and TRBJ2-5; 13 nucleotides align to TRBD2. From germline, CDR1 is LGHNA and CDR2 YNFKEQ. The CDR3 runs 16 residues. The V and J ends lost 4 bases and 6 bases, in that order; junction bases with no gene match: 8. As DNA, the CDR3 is TGTGCCAGCAGCCGCACCAGGACTAGCGGGAGCCAGACCCAGTACTTC. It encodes CASSRTRTSGSQTQYF.

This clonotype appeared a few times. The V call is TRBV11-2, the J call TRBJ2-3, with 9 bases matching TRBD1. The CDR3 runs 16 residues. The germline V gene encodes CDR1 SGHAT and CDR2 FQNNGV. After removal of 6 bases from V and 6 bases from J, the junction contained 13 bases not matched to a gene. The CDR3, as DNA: TGTGCCAGCAGACAACCGGGACAGGGTCCTTCTGATACGCAGTATTTT. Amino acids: CASRQPGQGPSDTQYF.

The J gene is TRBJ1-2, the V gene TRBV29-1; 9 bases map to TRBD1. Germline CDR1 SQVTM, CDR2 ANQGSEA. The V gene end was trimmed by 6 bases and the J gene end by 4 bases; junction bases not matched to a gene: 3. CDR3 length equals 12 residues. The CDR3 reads CSVDRGPYGYTF. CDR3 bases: TGCAGCGTGGACAGGGGTCCCTATGGCTACACCTTC.

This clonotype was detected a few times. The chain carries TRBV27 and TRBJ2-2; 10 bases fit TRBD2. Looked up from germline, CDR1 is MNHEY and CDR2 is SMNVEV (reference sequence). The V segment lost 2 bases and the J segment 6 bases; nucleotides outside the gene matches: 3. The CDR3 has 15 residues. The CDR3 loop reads CASSLTSGIAGELFF. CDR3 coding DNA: TGTGCCAGCAGTTTAACTAGCGGGATTGCCGGGGAGCTGTTTTTT.

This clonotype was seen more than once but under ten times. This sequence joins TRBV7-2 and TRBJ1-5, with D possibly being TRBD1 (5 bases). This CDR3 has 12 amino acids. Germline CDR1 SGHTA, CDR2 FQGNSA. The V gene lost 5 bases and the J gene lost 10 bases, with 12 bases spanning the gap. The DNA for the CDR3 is TGTGCCAGCAGCCCCTGGGGGGGTCCCCAGCATTTT. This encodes CASSPWGGPQHF.

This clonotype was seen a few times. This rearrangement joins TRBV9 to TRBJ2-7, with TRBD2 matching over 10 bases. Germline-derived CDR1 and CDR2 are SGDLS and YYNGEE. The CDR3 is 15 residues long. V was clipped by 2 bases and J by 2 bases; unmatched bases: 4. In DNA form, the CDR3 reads TGTGCCAGCAGCGTCGCTAGCGGGAGCCCCTACGAGCAGTACTTC. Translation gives CASSVASGSPYEQYF.

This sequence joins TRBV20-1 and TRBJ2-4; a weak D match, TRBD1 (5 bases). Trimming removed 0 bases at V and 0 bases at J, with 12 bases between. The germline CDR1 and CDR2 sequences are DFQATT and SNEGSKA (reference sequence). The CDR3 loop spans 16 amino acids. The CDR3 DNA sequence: TGCAGTGCTAGAGATGTAGGGGCCCTAGCCAAAAACATTCAGTACTTC. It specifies CSARDVGALAKNIQYF.